The source of this T cell receptor (beta chain) is a study of regulatory T cells in long-lasting Graves disease. This clonotype was observed many times. The CDR3 loop spans 18 amino acids. Germline values: CDR1 MDHEN, CDR2 SYDVKM. V was pared by 6 bases and J by 3 bases, with 24 bases between. Arm-PCR with iRepertoire HTBI primers amplified the CDR3 regions for these TCR beta libraries. TCRdb re-called the multiplex PCR reads through MiXCR, storing one row per CDR3 protein. Counted here are about 450,000 distinct CDR3 sequences, about 15% occurring once; the ten biggest clones make up approximately 15%. The time point: newly diagnosed GD, antithyroid drugs for less than 3 months. PBMCs provided the RNA from which the TCR library was made. This sample also appeared in a second study, on T cells in Graves' hyperthyroidism and ophthalmopathy. That investigation notes: In making diagnoses, clinical symptoms, serum thyroxine and TRAb, thyroid ultrasound and orbital computed tomography were all used.

V is TRBV28 and J is TRBJ2-4; maybe TRBD1 (5 bases). This receptor was obtained from a woman between 45 and 65 years old with Graves disease. Sample: peripheral blood mononuclear cells (PBMCs), taken at new diagnosis, from a patient treated with antithyroid drugs. The CDR3 loop is CASSRLTVLLVGKNIQYF. CDR3 DNA sequence: TGTGCCAGCAGCCGCCTGACAGTGTTGTTGGTTGGCAAAAACATTCAGTACTTC.